In its sample, the clone carrying this TCR beta chain was seen a few times. CDR1 MDHEN and CDR2 SYDVKM come from the germline V gene. The CDR3 loop spans 16 amino acids. V was clipped by 7 bases and J by 6 bases, with 25 bases between them. These data come from a study of cytomegalovirus exposure and HLA in healthy donors. Assay used: immunoSEQ multiplex PCR; TCRdb lists only in-frame clones, some missing. The table has some 65,000 clones, 94% seen once. Sequenced: PBMCs. The chain employs TRBV28 and TRBJ2-7, with TRBD2 as a possible D gene (6 bases). This clonotype originated in a man in his late teens or twenties in good health and CMV-seropositive. The CDR3 DNA reads TGTGCCAGCACTGCGCCTCAGGGATTATCGCGGGGCGAGCAGTACTTC. Translated: CASTAPQGLSRGEQYF.